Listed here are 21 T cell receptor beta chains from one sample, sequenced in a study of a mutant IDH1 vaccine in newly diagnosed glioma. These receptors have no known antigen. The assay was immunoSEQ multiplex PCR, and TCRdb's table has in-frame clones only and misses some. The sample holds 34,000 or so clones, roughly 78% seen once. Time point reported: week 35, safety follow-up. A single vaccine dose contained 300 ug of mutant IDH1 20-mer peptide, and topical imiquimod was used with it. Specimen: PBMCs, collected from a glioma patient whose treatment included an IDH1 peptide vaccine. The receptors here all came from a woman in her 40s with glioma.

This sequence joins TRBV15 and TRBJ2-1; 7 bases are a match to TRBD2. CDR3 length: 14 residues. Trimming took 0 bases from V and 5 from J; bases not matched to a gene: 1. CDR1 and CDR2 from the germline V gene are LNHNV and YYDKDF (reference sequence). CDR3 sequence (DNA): TGTGCCACCAGCAGAGAAGCGGGGAACAATGAGCAGTTCTTC. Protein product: CATSREAGNNEQFF.

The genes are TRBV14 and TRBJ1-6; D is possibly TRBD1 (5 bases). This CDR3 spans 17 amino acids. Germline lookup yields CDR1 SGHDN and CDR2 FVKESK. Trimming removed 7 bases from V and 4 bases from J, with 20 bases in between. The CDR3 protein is CASTPRDAQPYNSPLHF. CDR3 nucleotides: TGTGCCAGCACCCCCCGGGACGCTCAGCCTTATAATTCACCCCTCCACTTT.

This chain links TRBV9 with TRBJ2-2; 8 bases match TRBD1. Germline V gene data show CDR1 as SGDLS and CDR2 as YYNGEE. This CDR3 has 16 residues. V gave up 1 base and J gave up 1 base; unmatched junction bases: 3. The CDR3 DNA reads TGTGCCAGCAGCGTAAGGGGGACAGGGAACACCGGGGAGCTGTTTTTT. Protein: CASSVRGTGNTGELFF. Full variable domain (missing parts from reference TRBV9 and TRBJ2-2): DSGVTQTPKHLITATGQRVTLRCSPRSGDLSVYWYQQSLDQGLQFLIQYYNGEERAKGNILERFSAQQFPDLHSELNLSSLELGDSALYFCASSVRGTGNTGELFFGEGSRLTVL.

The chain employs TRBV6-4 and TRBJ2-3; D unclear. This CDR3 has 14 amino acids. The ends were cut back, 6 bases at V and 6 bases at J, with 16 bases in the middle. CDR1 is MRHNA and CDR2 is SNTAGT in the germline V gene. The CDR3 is CASRHRWDGDTQYF. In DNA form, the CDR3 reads TGTGCCAGCAGGCACCGCTGGGATGGGGATACGCAGTATTTT.

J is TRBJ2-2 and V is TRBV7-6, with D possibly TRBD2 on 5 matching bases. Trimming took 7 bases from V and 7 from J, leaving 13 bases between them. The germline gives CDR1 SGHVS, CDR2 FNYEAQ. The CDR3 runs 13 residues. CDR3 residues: CASTPGGGGELFF. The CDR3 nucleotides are TGTGCCAGCACCCCCGGCGGAGGCGGGGAGCTGTTTTTT.

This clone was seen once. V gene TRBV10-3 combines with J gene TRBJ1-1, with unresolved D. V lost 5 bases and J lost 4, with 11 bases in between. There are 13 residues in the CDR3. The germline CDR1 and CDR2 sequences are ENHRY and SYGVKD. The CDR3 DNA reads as TGTGCCATCAGTCCCGGGATCAGCACTGAAGCTTTCTTT. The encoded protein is CAISPGISTEAFF.

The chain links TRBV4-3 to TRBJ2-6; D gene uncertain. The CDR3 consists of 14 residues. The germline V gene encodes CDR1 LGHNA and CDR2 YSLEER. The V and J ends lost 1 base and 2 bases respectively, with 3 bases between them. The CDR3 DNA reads TGCGCCAGCAGCCAAGGGGCTGGGGCCAACGTCCTGACTTTC. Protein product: CASSQGAGANVLTF.

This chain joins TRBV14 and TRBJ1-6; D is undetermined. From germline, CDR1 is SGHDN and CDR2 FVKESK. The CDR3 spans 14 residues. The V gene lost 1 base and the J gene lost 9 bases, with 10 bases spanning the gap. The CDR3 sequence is CASSQVQAGSPLHF. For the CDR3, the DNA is TGTGCCAGCAGCCAAGTGCAGGCGGGTTCACCCCTCCACTTT.

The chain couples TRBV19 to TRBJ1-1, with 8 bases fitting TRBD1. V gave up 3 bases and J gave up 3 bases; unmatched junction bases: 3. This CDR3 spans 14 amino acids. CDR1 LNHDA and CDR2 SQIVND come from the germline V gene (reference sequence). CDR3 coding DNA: TGTGCCAGTAGTATTCAGGGGGCTGACACTGAAGCTTTCTTT. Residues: CASSIQGADTEAFF.

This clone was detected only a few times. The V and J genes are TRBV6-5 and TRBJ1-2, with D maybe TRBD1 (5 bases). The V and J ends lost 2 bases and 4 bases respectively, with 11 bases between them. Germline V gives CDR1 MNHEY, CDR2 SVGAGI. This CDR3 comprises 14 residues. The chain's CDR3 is CASSYLTGGYGYTF. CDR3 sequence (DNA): TGTGCCAGCAGTTACCTGACCGGGGGCTATGGCTACACCTTC.

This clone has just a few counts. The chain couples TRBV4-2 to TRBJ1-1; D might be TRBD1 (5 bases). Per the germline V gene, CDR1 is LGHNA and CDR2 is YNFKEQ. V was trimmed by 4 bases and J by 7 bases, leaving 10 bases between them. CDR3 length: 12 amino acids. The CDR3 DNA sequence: TGTGCCAGCAGCCTGGGGGATCTTGAAGCTTTCTTT. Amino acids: CASSLGDLEAFF.

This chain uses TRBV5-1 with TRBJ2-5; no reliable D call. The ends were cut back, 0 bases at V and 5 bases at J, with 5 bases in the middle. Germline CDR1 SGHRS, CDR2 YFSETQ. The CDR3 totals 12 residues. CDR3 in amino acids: CASSLGKETQYF. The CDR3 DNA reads TGCGCCAGCAGCTTGGGGAAGGAGACCCAGTACTTC.

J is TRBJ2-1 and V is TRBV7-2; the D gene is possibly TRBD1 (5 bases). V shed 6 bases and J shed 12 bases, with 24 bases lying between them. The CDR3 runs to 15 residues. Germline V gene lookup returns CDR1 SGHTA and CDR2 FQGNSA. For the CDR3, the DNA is TGTGCCAGCAGATTACAGGACCTCCTGACCTACGTGCAGTTCTTC. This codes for CASRLQDLLTYVQFF.

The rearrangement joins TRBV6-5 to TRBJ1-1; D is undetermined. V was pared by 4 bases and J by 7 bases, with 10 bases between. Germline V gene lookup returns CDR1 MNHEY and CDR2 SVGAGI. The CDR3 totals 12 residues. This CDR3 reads CASSSRRYEAFF. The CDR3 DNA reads TGTGCCAGCAGTTCAAGACGGTATGAAGCTTTCTTT.

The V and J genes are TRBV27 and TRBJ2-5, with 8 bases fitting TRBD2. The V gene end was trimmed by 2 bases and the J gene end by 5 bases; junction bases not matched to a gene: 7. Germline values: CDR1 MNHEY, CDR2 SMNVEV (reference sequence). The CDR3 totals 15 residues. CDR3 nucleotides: TGTGCCAGCAGTTTACGGGCGGGGGGCAGGGAGACCCAGTACTTC. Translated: CASSLRAGGRETQYF.

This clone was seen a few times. This CDR3 is CASSLRGTGELFF. In DNA, the CDR3 is TGTGCCAGCAGTTTACGGGGCACCGGGGAGCTGTTTTTT. This sequence joins TRBV27 and TRBJ2-2, with D perhaps matching TRBD2 (5 bases). Trimming shortened V by 2 bases and J by 4 bases, and 5 bases separated the two germline ends. CDR3 length: 13 amino acids. Germline V gene lookup returns CDR1 MNHEY and CDR2 SMNVEV (reference sequence).

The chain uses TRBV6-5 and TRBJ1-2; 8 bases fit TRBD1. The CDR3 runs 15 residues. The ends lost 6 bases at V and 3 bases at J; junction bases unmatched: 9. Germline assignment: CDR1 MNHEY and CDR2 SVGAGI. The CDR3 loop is CASRPSNRGDYGYTF. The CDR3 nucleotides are TGTGCCAGCAGACCTTCTAACAGGGGGGACTATGGCTACACCTTC.

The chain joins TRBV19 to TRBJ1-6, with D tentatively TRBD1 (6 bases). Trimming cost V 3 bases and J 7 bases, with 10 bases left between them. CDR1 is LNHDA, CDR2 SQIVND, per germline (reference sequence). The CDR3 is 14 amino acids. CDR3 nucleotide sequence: TGTGCCAGTAGTATGGTGGGACAAAATTCACCCCTCCACTTT. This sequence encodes CASSMVGQNSPLHF.

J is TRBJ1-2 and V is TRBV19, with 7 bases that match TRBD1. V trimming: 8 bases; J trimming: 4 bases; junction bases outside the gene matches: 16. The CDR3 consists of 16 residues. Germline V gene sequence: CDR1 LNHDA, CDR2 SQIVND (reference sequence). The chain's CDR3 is CASSYGIGTVPYGYTF. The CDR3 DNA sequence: TGTGCCAGTTCATACGGGATCGGGACAGTTCCCTATGGCTACACCTTC.

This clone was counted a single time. CDR3 sequence reads: CASSDEVEGPAGELFF. CDR3 DNA sequence: TGTGCCAGCAGTGATGAGGTGGAGGGCCCGGCCGGGGAGCTGTTTTTT. V usage is TRBV2 and J usage is TRBJ2-2, with D maybe TRBD2 (6 bases). The germline CDR1 and CDR2 sequences are SNHLY and FYNNEI. The CDR3 consists of 16 residues. Deletions cut 3 bases from V and 6 bases from J, with 17 bases between. The full variable domain, completed using reference TRBV2 and TRBJ2-2, is EPEVTQTPSHQVTQMGQEVILRCVPISNHLYFYWYRQILGQKVEFLVSFYNNEISEKSEIFDDQFSVERPDGSNFTLKIRSTKLEDSAMYFCASSDEVEGPAGELFFGEGSRLTVL.

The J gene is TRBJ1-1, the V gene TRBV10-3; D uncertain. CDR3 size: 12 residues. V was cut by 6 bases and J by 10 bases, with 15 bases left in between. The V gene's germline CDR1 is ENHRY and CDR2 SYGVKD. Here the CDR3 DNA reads TGTGCCATCAGCGGTGGCCCGGCAGGAGCTTTCTTT. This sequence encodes CAISGGPAGAFF.